This T cell receptor beta chain originates from a study of blood T cell repertoires in COVID-19. Using immunoSEQ multiplex PCR, the repertoire was profiled, and TCRdb retains in-frame clones only, with some absent. The sample has 3,500 or so clones, around 80% seen once. Sequenced input: peripheral blood. The receptor comes from a human donor in a cohort sampled during active COVID-19.

CDR3 residues: CASSQDIRGAQETQYF. The CDR3 DNA reads TGTGCCAGCAGCCAAGATATTCGGGGGGCCCAAGAGACCCAGTACTTC. This sequence joins TRBV3-1 (or the pseudogene TRBV3-2) and TRBJ2-5; weak D call: TRBD2 (7 bases). The CDR3 sequence is 16 residues long. Between the trimmed V and J ends, which lost 0 bases and 1 base, there was a span of 12 bases. Germline assignment: CDR1 LGHDT and CDR2 YNNKEL (reference sequence).